One sample yielded the 29 T cell receptor beta chains listed below, sequenced in a study of CD8 T cells in ankylosing spondylitis. TCRdb reanalysed the 5' RACE reads using MiXCR and keeps one entry per CDR3 protein. The table lists 250,000 to 350,000 distinct CDR3 sequences, 20% of them singletons. The sample comprised blood, either unsorted or a sorted T cell fraction (not recorded which). The receptors here all came from a male donor with ankylosing spondylitis or in good health (not recorded which).

This clonotype was observed a handful of times. One junction end does not reproduce the germline sequence, and a read error may be involved. The chain is built from TRBV12-3 or TRBV12-4 and TRBJ1-1; possibly TRBD1 for D (5 bases). The CDR3 sequence is 13 residues long. The CDR3 is CASSPGQPTEASF. The CDR3 DNA sequence: TGTGCCAGCAGCCCTGGACAACCCACTGAAGCTTCCTTT.

This clonotype turned up a few times. J is TRBJ1-1 and V is TRBV4-2, with D unclear. Germline V CDR1 and CDR2: LGHNA, YNFKEQ. Trimming removed 3 bases from V and 5 bases from J, with 19 bases in between. This CDR3 is 16 amino acids long. DNA for the CDR3: TGTGCCAGCAGCCAGTGGGTTGGTGGAGGGTTGACTGAAGCTTTCTTT. This encodes CASSQWVGGGLTEAFF.

In its sample, this clonotype was seen a few times. The V gene is TRBV20-1, the J gene TRBJ2-3; weak D call: TRBD1 (5 bases). This CDR3 spans 14 amino acids. Germline V gene lookup returns CDR1 DFQATT and CDR2 SNEGSKA (reference sequence). V gave up 5 bases and J gave up 2 bases, with 14 bases separating them. CDR3 sequence reads: CSARPGFHTDTQYF. The CDR3 nucleotides read TGCAGTGCTCGGCCAGGGTTCCACACAGATACGCAGTATTTT.

Worth noting for this clonotype: This may be a read error: a much more frequent sequence differs by one nucleotide. J is TRBJ2-1 and V is TRBV7-3; 7 bases fit TRBD2. The CDR3 spans 17 residues. The germline CDR1 and CDR2 sequences are SGHTA and FQGTGA. This CDR3 is CASTLVGTGLTYNEQFF. The CDR3 DNA is TGTGCCAGCACCTTAGTCGGGACGGGACTAACGTACAATGAGCAGTTCTTC.

This clonotype was recorded a few times. This chain uses TRBV4-2 with TRBJ1-6; possible D gene TRBD1, 6 bases. V was cut by 1 base and J by 7 bases, with 8 bases left in between. Germline CDR1 and CDR2: LGHNA and YNFKEQ. CDR3 length: 14 amino acids. CDR3 sequence (DNA): TGTGCCAGCAGCCAAGGTGGGACAAATTCACCCCTCCACTTT. Translated, it gives CASSQGGTNSPLHF.

The chain recombines TRBV10-2 with TRBJ2-7; D perhaps matches TRBD1 (5 bases). Per the germline V gene, CDR1 is WSHSY and CDR2 is SAAADI. The CDR3 covers 15 residues. The V end lost 3 bases, the J end lost 0 bases, and 12 bases lay between the germline ends. CDR3: CASSEVGLGSYEQYV. In nucleotides, the CDR3 is TGCGCCAGCAGTGAAGTGGGGCTAGGCTCCTACGAGCAGTACGTC.

This clonotype was seen more than once but under ten times. The chain uses TRBV12-3 or TRBV12-4 and TRBJ2-3, with 12 bases fitting TRBD2. This CDR3 comprises 16 residues. V dropped 8 bases and J dropped 4; count of bases not matched to a gene: 10. The CDR3 DNA reads TGTGCCAGCGGCACTCCGGGACTAGCGGGCCCAGATACGCAGTATTTT. This sequence encodes CASGTPGLAGPDTQYF.

This clonotype has only a few counts. CDR3 nucleotides: TGTGCCAGCAGTACGGATAGCAATCAGCCCCAGCATTTT. Translation gives CASSTDSNQPQHF. The chain joins TRBV28 to TRBJ1-5; D remains unclear. Germline-derived CDR1 and CDR2 are MDHEN and SYDVKM. The CDR3 has 13 amino acids. V dropped 5 bases and J dropped 0 bases, with 5 bases sitting between them.

This clonotype showed up just a few times. The rearrangement links TRBV9 to TRBJ2-4; possibly TRBD2 for D (5 bases). This CDR3 spans 18 amino acids. The germline CDR1 and CDR2 sequences are SGDLS and YYNGEE. V was trimmed by 0 bases and J by 5 bases, leaving 21 bases between them. The CDR3 spells CASSVDVGASGSENIQYF. DNA of the CDR3: TGTGCCAGCAGCGTAGACGTAGGCGCCAGCGGTTCGGAAAACATTCAGTACTTC.

The genes are TRBV25-1 and TRBJ1-4, with 9 positions matching TRBD1. Germline CDR1 and CDR2: MGHDK and SYGVNS. The V gene end was trimmed by 6 bases and the J gene end by 8 bases; junction bases not matched to a gene: 7. The CDR3 covers 14 residues. The DNA of the CDR3 is TGTGCCAGCAGATGGACAGGGGAGGAAGAAAAACTGTTTTTT. This sequence encodes CASRWTGEEEKLFF.

In this sample, this clonotype turned up a few times. V is TRBV28 and J is TRBJ2-1, with unresolved D. The V gene's germline CDR1 is MDHEN and CDR2 SYDVKM. The CDR3 runs to 14 residues. The V gene lost 5 bases and the J gene lost 7 bases, with 15 bases spanning the gap. CDR3: CASSPGPAGNEQFF. CDR3 nucleotides: TGTGCCAGCAGTCCCGGACCTGCCGGGAATGAGCAGTTCTTC.

This clonotype showed up just a few times. V gene TRBV20-1 combines with J gene TRBJ2-5; 10 positions agree with TRBD1. V shed 5 bases, J shed 4 bases, and the junction held 4 bases outside the gene matches. The germline CDR1 and CDR2 sequences are DFQATT and SNEGSKA (reference sequence). This CDR3 has 13 amino acids. The CDR3, as DNA: TGCAGTGCTGTACGGGACAGGGGAGAGACCCAGTACTTC. It yields the protein CSAVRDRGETQYF.

The genes are TRBV6-2 or TRBV6-3 and TRBJ2-1, with 8 bases lining up with TRBD1. The germline CDR1 and CDR2 sequences are MNHEY and SVGEGT. This CDR3 is built from 15 residues. V lost 6 bases and J lost 5; bases outside the gene matches: 9. The DNA of the CDR3 is TGTGCCAGCAGACTGGCAGGGGGCCAAAACAATGAGCAGTTCTTC. It encodes CASRLAGGQNNEQFF.

This clonotype was seen at least ten times. The chain has TRBV20-1 and TRBJ1-5, with D possibly matching TRBD1 (5 bases). The CDR3 extends over 14 amino acids. V was trimmed by 5 bases and J by 1 base, leaving 12 bases between them. CDR1 is DFQATT and CDR2 is SNEGSKA in the germline V gene (reference sequence). CDR3 amino acids: CSAGGGDSNQPQHF. CDR3 nucleotide sequence: TGCAGTGCTGGGGGGGGGGACAGCAATCAGCCCCAGCATTTT.

To note about this clonotype: Mismatch with germline at one junction end may stem from a read error. The genes are TRBV7-7 and TRBJ2-3; D is possibly TRBD1 (6 bases). The germline V gene has CDR1 SSHAT and CDR2 FNYEAQ (reference sequence). The CDR3 spans 15 residues. This chain's CDR3 is CASSVTDRSTDTQYF. The DNA for the CDR3 is TGTGCTAGCAGCGTAACTGACAGGAGCACAGATACGCAGTATTTT. Combining the CDR3 with reference TRBV7-7 and TRBJ2-3 gives the whole variable domain GAGVSQSPRYKVTKRGQDVTLRCDPISSHATLYWYQQALGQGPEFLTYFNYEAQPDKSGLPSDRFSAERPEGSISTLTIQRTEQRDSAMYRCASSVTDRSTDTQYFGPGTRLTVL.

The J gene is TRBJ1-1, the V gene TRBV5-1, with D uncertain. V lost 4 bases and J lost 1, with 14 bases in between. Germline CDR1 and CDR2: SGHRS and YFSETQ. The CDR3 runs to 15 residues. The CDR3, as DNA: TGCGCCAGCAGCGGGAGGGAGGGCAGGAACACTGAAGCTTTCTTT. Encoded protein: CASSGREGRNTEAFF.

This clonotype was observed a handful of times. The rearrangement joins TRBV6-1 to TRBJ2-7; D is undetermined. V gave up 3 bases and J gave up 2 bases, with 5 bases separating them. The CDR3 runs to 12 residues. Germline V gene data show CDR1 as MNHNS and CDR2 as SASEGT. This CDR3 is CASSDSTYEQYV. DNA of the CDR3: TGTGCCAGCAGTGACAGCACCTACGAGCAGTACGTC.

This clonotype was picked up many times. The chain joins TRBV7-3 to TRBJ2-2, with 9 nucleotides matching TRBD2. Germline lookup yields CDR1 SGHTA and CDR2 FQGTGA. J lost 6 bases, V lost 3 bases, and 2 bases had no gene match. The CDR3 sequence is 14 residues long. The DNA for the CDR3 is TGTGCCAGCAGCTTCGCGGGGGGGCCCGGGGAGCTGTTTTTT. Translating it yields CASSFAGGPGELFF. The full variable domain, its missing parts supplied by reference TRBV7-3 and TRBJ2-2, is GAGVSQTPSNKVTEKGKYVELRCDPISGHTALYWYRQSLGQGPEFLIYFQGTGAADDSGLPNDRFFAVRPEGSVSTLKIQRTERGDSAVYLCASSFAGGPGELFFGEGSRLTVL.

V and J are TRBV7-9 and TRBJ2-3, with TRBD2 matching over 10 bases. Germline V gene lookup returns CDR1 SEHNR and CDR2 FQNEAQ (reference sequence). The CDR3 contains 16 residues. V shed 1 base, J shed 0 bases, and the junction held 1 base outside the gene matches. CDR3 region: CASSLVAGGSTDTQYF. CDR3 DNA sequence: TGTGCCAGCAGCTTAGTAGCGGGGGGCAGCACAGATACGCAGTATTTT.

The chain couples TRBV6-2 or TRBV6-3 to TRBJ2-2, with a weak D call TRBD1 (6 bases). The CDR3 has 16 residues. Between the trimmed V and J ends, which lost 6 bases and 5 bases, there was a span of 19 bases. Germline V gene sequence: CDR1 MNHEY, CDR2 SVGEGT. This CDR3 is CASRTKNRVWTGELFF. In nucleotides, the CDR3 is TGTGCCAGCAGAACGAAAAACAGGGTTTGGACCGGGGAGCTGTTTTTT.

The table lists this clonotype with many counts. The chain has TRBV5-1 and TRBJ2-2, with a possible D match to TRBD1 (6 bases). The CDR3 contains 15 residues. Germline loops: CDR1 SGHRS, CDR2 YFSETQ. The V gene lost 6 bases and the J gene lost 1 base, with 13 bases spanning the gap. CDR3 protein: CASTPTGLNTGELFF. The DNA for the CDR3 is TGCGCCAGCACCCCTACAGGGCTGAACACCGGGGAGCTGTTTTTT. Filled out from reference TRBV5-1 and TRBJ2-2, the complete variable domain reads KAGVTQTPRYLIKTRGQQVTLSCSPISGHRSVSWYQQTPGQGLQFLFEYFSETQRNKGNFPGRFSGRQFSNSRSEMNVSTLELGDSALYLCASTPTGLNTGELFFGEGSRLTVL.

The rearrangement links TRBV6-2 or TRBV6-3 to TRBJ2-3; a weak D match, TRBD2 (6 bases). Germline lookup yields CDR1 MNHEY and CDR2 SVGEGT. The CDR3 spans 16 residues. Trimming removed 2 bases from V and 1 base from J, with 13 bases in between. DNA for the CDR3: TGTGCCAGCAGTTACGACCGGGACTGGGGCACAGATACGCAGTATTTT. It yields the protein CASSYDRDWGTDTQYF.

This CDR3 is CATSREGGYQPQHF. In nucleotides, the CDR3 is TGTGCCACCAGCAGAGAGGGGGGTTATCAGCCCCAGCATTTT. The gene calls are TRBV15 and TRBJ1-5; D perhaps matches TRBD1 (5 bases). Trimming took off 0 bases at V and 5 bases at J, with 8 bases between the two ends. The CDR3 contains 14 residues. Germline V lookup: CDR1 LNHNV, CDR2 YYDKDF (reference sequence).

This clonotype was counted only a few times. V usage is TRBV5-1 and J usage is TRBJ2-1; D perhaps matches TRBD2 (6 bases). Germline CDR1 reads SGHRS; CDR2 reads YFSETQ. The CDR3 has 15 amino acids. Between the trimmed V and J ends, which lost 1 base and 6 bases, there was a span of 14 bases. CDR3 DNA: TGCGCCAGCAGCTTGCGGAGGGTAGTTCGCAATGAGCAGTTCTTC. As protein: CASSLRRVVRNEQFF.

Many counts were recorded for this clonotype. The chain is built from TRBV10-3 and TRBJ1-4; weak D call: TRBD1 (6 bases). Germline V gene lookup returns CDR1 ENHRY and CDR2 SYGVKD. V lost 8 bases and J 6 bases, leaving 13 bases between the germline ends. CDR3 length: 13 amino acids. The CDR3 bases are TGTGCCATCCAACAGGGTGGGGATGAAAAACTGTTTTTT. This sequence encodes CAIQQGGDEKLFF.

J is TRBJ2-2 and V is TRBV11-2; a possible D gene is TRBD1 (5 bases). The germline V gene encodes CDR1 SGHAT and CDR2 FQNNGV. This CDR3 spans 15 amino acids. V was trimmed by 8 bases and J by 4 bases, leaving 17 bases between them. The chain's CDR3 is CASGQLTVLTGELFF. The CDR3 DNA reads as TGTGCCAGCGGTCAATTGACAGTACTCACCGGGGAGCTGTTTTTT.

The chain couples TRBV3-1 to TRBJ2-2; D may correspond to TRBD1 or TRBD2 (5 bases each). Germline-derived CDR1 and CDR2 are LGHDT and YNNKEL (reference sequence). Trimming cost V 10 bases and J 5 bases, with 29 bases left between them. The CDR3 consists of 18 residues. The CDR3 region has the DNA TGTGCCATCACCCAAGGGGTAGGGGAGTTTGGTAGGACCGGGGAGCTGTTTTTT. This encodes CAITQGVGEFGRTGELFF. Full variable domain (outside the CDR3, taken from reference TRBV3-1 and TRBJ2-2): DTAVSQTPKYLVTQMGNDKSIKCEQNLGHDTMYWYKQDSKKFLKIMFSYNNKELIINETVPNRFSPKSPDKAHLNLHINSLELGDSAVYFCAITQGVGEFGRTGELFFGEGSRLTVL.

This clonotype was seen repeatedly, ten times or more. The chain joins TRBV5-1 to TRBJ2-3; D is possibly TRBD1 (6 bases). Trimming took off 4 bases at V and 0 bases at J, with 9 bases between the two ends. This CDR3 region has 14 residues. The V gene's germline CDR1 is SGHRS and CDR2 YFSETQ. The CDR3 bases are TGCGCCAGCAGCCGCGGACAGAGCACAGATACGCAGTATTTT. As protein: CASSRGQSTDTQYF.

This clonotype was observed at least ten times. This sequence joins TRBV28 and TRBJ2-5, with D perhaps TRBD1 (6 bases). The germline V and J ends were trimmed by 3 bases and 4 bases, with 12 bases remaining between them. Germline V gives CDR1 MDHEN, CDR2 SYDVKM. This CDR3 is built from 14 residues. The CDR3 region is CASSLGTGRETQYF. The CDR3 DNA follows: TGTGCCAGCAGTTTGGGAACAGGGAGAGAGACCCAGTACTTC.